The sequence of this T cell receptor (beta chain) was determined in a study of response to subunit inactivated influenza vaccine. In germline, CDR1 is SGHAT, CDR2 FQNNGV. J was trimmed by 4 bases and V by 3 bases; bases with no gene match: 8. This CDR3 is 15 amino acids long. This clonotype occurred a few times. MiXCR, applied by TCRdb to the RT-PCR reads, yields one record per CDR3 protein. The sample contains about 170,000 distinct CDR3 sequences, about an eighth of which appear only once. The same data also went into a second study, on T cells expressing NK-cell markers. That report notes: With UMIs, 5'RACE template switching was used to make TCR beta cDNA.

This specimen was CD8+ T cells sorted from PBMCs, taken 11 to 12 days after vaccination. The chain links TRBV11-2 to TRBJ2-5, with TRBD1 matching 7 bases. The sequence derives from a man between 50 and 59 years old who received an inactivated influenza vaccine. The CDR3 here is CASSLWQGQRETQYF. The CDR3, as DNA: TGTGCCAGCAGCTTGTGGCAGGGACAGCGAGAGACCCAGTACTTC. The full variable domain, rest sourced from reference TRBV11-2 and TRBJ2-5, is EAGVAQSPRYKIIEKRQSVAFWCNPISGHATLYWYQQILGQGPKLLIQFQNNGVVDDSQLPKDRFSAERLKGVDSTLKIQPAKLEDSAVYLCASSLWQGQRETQYFGPGTRLLVL.